A single sample is the source of the 24 T cell receptor beta chains below, sequenced in a study of regulatory T cells in long-lasting Graves disease. As to time point: newly diagnosed GD, antithyroid drugs for less than 3 months. The TCR library was made from RNA extracted from PBMCs. Combining iRepertoire HTBI primers with Arm-PCR of CDR3 regions, the authors built TCR beta libraries. TCRdb re-derived calls from the multiplex PCR reads in MiXCR, one entry per CDR3 protein. The table shows approximately 400,000 distinct CDR3 sequences, with 15% to 18% occurring only once. The material was peripheral blood mononuclear cells (PBMCs), obtained at new diagnosis, from a patient treated with antithyroid drugs. These receptors were taken from a female donor with Graves disease.

The V call is TRBV7-2, the J call TRBJ2-1; 9 bases are a match to TRBD2. CDR3 length equals 18 residues. In germline, CDR1 is SGHTA, CDR2 FQGNSA. Trimming at V came to 2 bases and at J to 0 bases, leaving 8 bases not matched to a gene. CDR3 residues: CASSLSVAAGGSYNEQFF. The CDR3 coding sequence is TGTGCCAGCAGCTTATCGGTTGCAGCGGGAGGCTCCTACAATGAGCAGTTCTTC. Combining the CDR3 with reference TRBV7-2 and TRBJ2-1 gives the whole variable domain GAGVSQSPSNKVTEKGKDVELRCDPISGHTALYWYRQSLGQGLEFLIYFQGNSAPDKSGLPSDRFSAERTGGSVSTLTIQRTQQEDSAVYLCASSLSVAAGGSYNEQFFGPGTRLTVL.

This sequence joins TRBV4-1 and TRBJ2-7; maybe TRBD1 (6 bases). V was clipped by 4 bases and J by 2 bases, with 12 bases between them. Germline V lookup: CDR1 MGHRA, CDR2 YSYEKL. The CDR3 is 14 residues long. DNA for the CDR3: TGCGCCAGCAGCCGGCCGGGACAAGCCTACGAGCAGTACTTC. Translation gives CASSRPGQAYEQYF.

This clonotype was picked up many times. The rearrangement joins TRBV28 to TRBJ2-1; the match to TRBD2 covers 11 bases. The trim removed 7 bases at V and 4 bases at J, leaving 3 bases unmatched. CDR1 is MDHEN, CDR2 SYDVKM, per germline. The CDR3 is 14 residues long. CDR3 nucleotide sequence: TGTGCCAGCATGACTAGCGGGGAGTACAATGAGCAGTTCTTC. Protein: CASMTSGEYNEQFF.

This clonotype was detected many times. A much larger clone differs from this one at a single base, so this may be a read error. This chain uses TRBV20-1 with TRBJ1-5; 7 bases agree with TRBD1. Trimming took 8 bases from V and 0 from J; bases not matched to a gene: 13. The CDR3 has 16 residues. Germline CDR1 is DFQATT and CDR2 is SNEGSKA (reference sequence). The CDR3 sequence is CSTPYRDSLSNQPQHF. The CDR3 DNA reads as TGCAGTACCCCATACCGGGACAGTCTTAGCAATCAGCCCCAGCATTTT.

Points on this clonotype: A much more abundant neighbour one base away suggests this may be a read error. The chain uses TRBV2 and TRBJ2-1; 10 bases align to TRBD2. Germline V gives CDR1 SNHLY, CDR2 FYNNEI. This CDR3 is built from 17 residues. V gave up 6 bases and J gave up 13 bases; unmatched junction bases: 21. As DNA, the CDR3 is TGTGCCAGCAGCTCGAGCGGGAGGGCCTACTCGGGGGAGACCCAGTTCTTC. Translated: CASSSSGRAYSGETQFF. The whole variable domain, remainder taken from reference TRBV2 and TRBJ2-1, is EPEVTQTPSHQVTQMGQEVILRCVPISNHLYFYWYRQILGQKVEFLVSFYNNEISEKSEIFDDQFSVERPDGSNFTLKIRSTKLEDSAMYFCASSSSGRAYSGETQFFGPGTRLTVL.

This clonotype was observed at least ten times. V gene TRBV6-5 combines with J gene TRBJ2-7, with TRBD2 identical over 7 bases. Germline CDR1 MNHEY, CDR2 SVGAGI. The CDR3 extends over 16 amino acids. Germline trimming cut 0 bases from V and 4 bases from J; bases unmatched to any gene: 9. In DNA form, the CDR3 reads TGTGCCAGCAGTTACTCGAAGAGGGGAGGGGATTACGAGCAGTACTTC. Protein sequence: CASSYSKRGGDYEQYF.

This clonotype was seen at least ten times. J is TRBJ1-1 and V is TRBV11-2, with D unresolved. V was pared by 3 bases and J by 1 base, with 9 bases between. The CDR3 is 14 amino acids. Per germline, CDR1 SGHAT and CDR2 FQNNGV. The CDR3 sequence: CASSFDSGNTEAFF. CDR3 nucleotides: TGTGCCAGCAGCTTCGACTCCGGGAACACTGAAGCTTTCTTT.

This clonotype was picked up many times. This chain joins TRBV7-2 and TRBJ2-5, with TRBD2 identical over 9 bases. The CDR3 sequence is 15 residues long. Germline assignment: CDR1 SGHTA and CDR2 FQGNSA. V trimming: 5 bases; J trimming: 1 base; junction bases outside the gene matches: 5. This CDR3 is CASSRASGVQETQYF. The DNA of the CDR3 is TGTGCCAGCAGCCGGGCTAGCGGGGTCCAAGAGACCCAGTACTTC.

V is TRBV4-3 and J is TRBJ1-1, with D uncertain. The CDR3 is made up of 11 amino acids. Germline assignment: CDR1 LGHNA and CDR2 YSLEER. Trimming took off 0 bases at V and 7 bases at J, with 3 bases between the two ends. DNA for the CDR3: TGCGCCAGCAGCCAAGATGGTGAAGCTTTCTTT. Translating gives CASSQDGEAFF.

This clonotype was observed many times. The chain has TRBV6-2 or TRBV6-3 and TRBJ1-2, with 7 bases matching TRBD1. This CDR3 has 19 residues. V lost 0 bases, J lost 3 bases, and 16 bases stayed unmatched. Germline CDR1 MNHEY, CDR2 SVGEGT. The CDR3 is CASSYSWILKGGQYYGYTF. CDR3 bases: TGTGCCAGCAGTTACTCGTGGATCCTCAAAGGGGGCCAGTACTATGGCTACACCTTC.

The table lists this clonotype with many counts. The chain is built from TRBV4-1 and TRBJ2-1; D assignment may be TRBD1 or TRBD2 (6 bases each). The CDR3 runs 13 residues. The germline V gene has CDR1 MGHRA and CDR2 YSYEKL. The ends were cut back, 1 base at V and 9 bases at J, with 10 bases in the middle. CDR3 region: CASSQVGGSEQFF. The CDR3 DNA sequence: TGCGCCAGCAGCCAAGTGGGGGGCTCTGAGCAGTTCTTC.

The chain carries TRBV5-1 and TRBJ2-7; 7 bases are shared with TRBD1. The CDR3 spans 17 residues. Germline V gives CDR1 SGHRS, CDR2 YFSETQ. V dropped 0 bases and J dropped 4; count of bases not matched to a gene: 13. This CDR3 is CASSLGLGGQVPYEQYF. The CDR3 coding sequence is TGCGCCAGCAGCTTGGGCTTAGGTGGACAGGTGCCTTACGAGCAGTACTTC.

This clonotype was seen at least ten times. The rearrangement joins TRBV12-3 or TRBV12-4 to TRBJ1-3; D gene unclear. The CDR3 has 18 residues. V was trimmed by 5 bases and J by 0 bases, leaving 20 bases between them. As DNA, the CDR3 is TGTGCCAGCAGTCTTGTGGGAAGGACGGGCAGCTCTGGAAACACCATATATTTT. Translated: CASSLVGRTGSSGNTIYF.

J is TRBJ2-1 and V is TRBV20-1, with 12 positions matching TRBD2. The CDR3 runs to 14 residues. Per germline, CDR1 DFQATT and CDR2 SNEGSKA (reference sequence). The junction had 8 bases not matched to a gene; V was cut back by 7 bases and J by 7 bases. CDR3 nucleotides: TGCAGTGTTCCTAGCGGGAGGGTGGGGAATGAGCAGTTCTTC. Protein sequence: CSVPSGRVGNEQFF.

In its sample, this clonotype was seen a few times. This chain joins TRBV19 and TRBJ2-1, with 7 nucleotides matching TRBD2. This CDR3 spans 11 amino acids. Germline trimming cut 11 bases from V and 7 bases from J; bases unmatched to any gene: 5. Germline assignment: CDR1 LNHDA and CDR2 SQIVND (reference sequence). The CDR3 here is CAAGVGNEQFF. In nucleotides, the CDR3 is TGTGCCGCGGGAGTCGGAAATGAGCAGTTCTTC.

The sample holds many counts of this clonotype. The V and J genes are TRBV20-1 and TRBJ1-5; no clear D gene. V was shortened by 0 bases and J by 0 bases, with 6 bases between the two germline ends. Germline CDR1 DFQATT, CDR2 SNEGSKA (reference sequence). The CDR3 is made up of 14 amino acids. The CDR3: CSARDFFSNQPQHF. The CDR3, as DNA: TGCAGTGCTAGAGATTTTTTTAGCAATCAGCCCCAGCATTTT.

This clonotype was recorded only once. CDR3 DNA: TGTGCCAGCAGCTTTTTTCCCCTAGGACTAGCGGGAGTTATGAAGTCGAATGAGCAGTTCTTC. Residues: CASSFFPLGLAGVMKSNEQFF. V and J are TRBV11-2 and TRBJ2-1, with 13 bases lining up with TRBD2. Germline CDR1 is SGHAT and CDR2 is FQNNGV. The CDR3 totals 21 residues. V dropped 3 bases and J dropped 7; count of bases not matched to a gene: 21.

This clonotype has at least ten counts. Compared with germline, one end of the junction differs, possibly owing to a read error. The chain uses TRBV12-3 or TRBV12-4 and TRBJ2-7; 9 bases agree with TRBD2. The CDR3 has 16 amino acids. The CDR3 sequence is CAGSLGSGGRTYEQYF. CDR3 sequence (DNA): TGTGCCGGCAGTTTAGGTAGCGGGGGCCGAACCTACGAGCAGTACTTC.

This clonotype has at least ten counts. A much larger clonotype is one base distant, so this may be a read error. The gene calls are TRBV28 and TRBJ1-5; 10 bases are shared with TRBD1. V trimming: 6 bases; J trimming: 2 bases; junction bases outside the gene matches: 4. Germline V gene lookup returns CDR1 MDHEN and CDR2 SYDVKM. The CDR3 runs to 15 residues. CDR3 sequence: CASRPGTGGNQPQHF. The CDR3 DNA sequence: TGTGCCAGCAGGCCCGGGACAGGGGGCAATCAGCCCCAGCATTTT.

This chain uses TRBV6-1 with TRBJ2-1; the D gene is possibly TRBD1 (6 bases). Germline lookup yields CDR1 MNHNS and CDR2 SASEGT. The CDR3 length is 14 residues. Trimming removed 8 bases from V and 9 bases from J, with 20 bases in between. The CDR3 sequence: CASSWAGEDSEQFF. CDR3 coding DNA: TGTGCCAGCTCTTGGGCAGGGGAAGATAGTGAGCAGTTCTTC.

This clonotype was detected ten times or more. The chain is built from TRBV7-2 and TRBJ2-7; 8 bases are shared with TRBD1. There are 15 residues in the CDR3. With V trimmed by 0 bases and J by 4 bases, 5 bases remained unmatched. The germline V gene has CDR1 SGHTA and CDR2 FQGNSA. The CDR3 DNA follows: TGTGCCAGCAGCTTAGCTGGCAGGGGGCTGTACGAGCAGTACTTC. It specifies CASSLAGRGLYEQYF.

This clonotype was observed a handful of times. The chain carries TRBV24-1 and TRBJ1-5, with D possibly TRBD1 on 6 matching bases. Germline V gene sequence: CDR1 KGHDR, CDR2 SFDVKD. Trimming took off 2 bases at V and 12 bases at J, with 10 bases between the two ends. This CDR3 contains 12 residues. The chain's CDR3 is CATSDSRDNQHF. The CDR3 DNA reads TGTGCCACCAGTGATTCCCGGGACAACCAGCATTTT.

Notes on this clonotype: This likely came from a read error, as a far larger clone is one base away. The chain recombines TRBV20-1 with TRBJ2-1; D may be TRBD2 (5 bases). The germline gives CDR1 DFQATT, CDR2 SNEGSKA (reference sequence). The CDR3 has 16 amino acids. Trimming took off 0 bases at V and 10 bases at J, with 22 bases between the two ends. The CDR3 coding sequence is TGCAGTGCTAGAGATGACGGCAAAGGAGGAGCCTACGAGCAGTTCTTC. Translating gives CSARDDGKGGAYEQFF.

This clonotype was seen a handful of times. A single base separates this from a much larger clone, so it may be a read error. This chain connects TRBV11-2 to TRBJ2-5; TRBD2 aligns across 7 bases. CDR1 and CDR2 (germline): SGHAT, FQNNGV. The CDR3 covers 15 residues. As DNA, the CDR3 is TGTGCCAGCATCTTAGTGGGCGGGGGACGAGAGACCCAGTACTTC. This gives the protein CASILVGGGRETQYF.